This T cell receptor beta chain was recovered during a study of identical twins. cDNA carried unique molecular identifiers, and a universal primer site was added by template switching. From the 5' RACE reads, TCRdb called clonotypes with MiXCR, one entry per CDR3 protein. The table shows about 810,000 distinct CDR3 sequences, with around an eighth occurring only once. Concerning this clonotype: Its matching antigen is unknown. An end of the junction does not agree with germline; a read error may underlie this.

Points from the study as a whole: In drawing conclusions, the study used cross-sectional statistical analysis and did not follow the same donors.

Looked up from germline, CDR1 is DFQATT and CDR2 is SNEGSKA (reference sequence). There are 16 residues in the CDR3. The sample was also linked to a second study, of yellow fever vaccine responses in identical twins.

The TCR sequence derives from a woman between 18 and 30 years old in good health. The source material was PBMCs. The V and J genes are TRBV20-1 and TRBJ2-7, with D unclear. In DNA form, the CDR3 reads TGCTGTGCAACTAATGGGCTGCAGGACCCTCTGTACGAGCAGTACTTC. Translating gives CCATNGLQDPLYEQYF.